This TCR beta chain comes out of a study of T cells in tuberculosis (dated by TCRdb to 2017 to 2018). Study-level background: In the study, CD1B tetramers and high-throughput TCR immunosequencing were combined to characterize T cells specific for the mycobacterial lipid antigen glucose monomycolate (GMM). Study-level results and caveats: T cells that bind the CD1B-GMM tetramer with low affinity may not have been captured by the stringent sort gate.

Because TCR-alpha and TCR-beta chains were sequenced unpaired, no chain pairing information was available. TCR libraries were generated with the immunoSEQ multiplex PCR assay, using TCR-beta and/or TCR-alpha/delta assays for each sample. The amplified TCR libraries were sequenced on the Illumina high-throughput platform. The study's own analysis went as follows. Clustering and dimensionality reduction relied on pairwise TCRdist distances among GMM-specific receptors from T cells that were either sorted ex vivo or expanded in vitro. Sequence motifs defined by gene usage and CDR3 content were checked for enrichment by comparing tetramer-positive and tetramer-negative populations. Entries here come from immuneACCESS through TCRdb and include only in-frame sequences with V and J called. Some clones fail to appear in such tables; in the studies checked, an unresolved V gene covers under half of the shortfall, and the cause of the remainder is unknown. The V and J calls and clone size are taken from that table; D and trimming were inferred from the DNA. Within this sample are nearly 60,000 clones, with roughly 87% of them counted one time only. The top ten hold 20% to 25% of the sample.

PBMC were thawed, rested overnight, stained with a GMM-loaded CD1B tetramer, a Live/Dead dye and anti-CD3, and then sorted on a FACS Aria II. CD1B tetramers were loaded with C32 glucose monomycolate purified from Rhodococcus equi. Before cryopreservation, the PBMC used for tetramer sorting had been depleted of CD14-expressing monocytes for a separate study. From each donor, about 99,000 tetramer-negative cells were sorted and analyzed together with the tetramer-positive cells. Antigen-specific T cells were sorted from a handful of healthy South African adults using GMM-loaded CD1B tetramers. Looking up the germline V gene (reference sequence) yields CDR1 LNHDA and CDR2 SQIVND. The CDR3 runs 16 residues from the cysteine to the phenylalanine. Of the read, only the CDR3 DNA is kept; its 48 bases are in frame from base 1. In the case of this clone: Base qualities are missing; no much larger clone stands one base away.

This TCR was recovered from an adult woman with latent tuberculosis. Sequencing was done on a sample of CD1b-GMM tetramer-negative cells sorted from PBMCs. Sample cell subset or site, as interpreted from the label and publication: T cells not binding CD1B-GMM tetramer, sorted from same donor. The rearranged segments are TRBV19 and TRBJ2-5, and TRBD2 matches 7 of the central bases. The J call may be mistaken, given a closer DNA end match to TRBJ2-7. The CDR3 loop reads CASSMGGTAASYEQYF. The base sequence is TGTGCCAGTAGTATGGGGGGGACGGCCGCATCCTACGAGCAGTACTTC.